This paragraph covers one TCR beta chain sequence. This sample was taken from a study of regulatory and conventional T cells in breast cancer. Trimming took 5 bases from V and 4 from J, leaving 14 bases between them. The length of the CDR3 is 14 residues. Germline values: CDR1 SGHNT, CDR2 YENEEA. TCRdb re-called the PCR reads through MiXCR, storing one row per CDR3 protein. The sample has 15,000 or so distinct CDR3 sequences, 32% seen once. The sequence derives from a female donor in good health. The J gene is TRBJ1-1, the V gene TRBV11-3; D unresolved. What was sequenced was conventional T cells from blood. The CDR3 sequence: CASSPSPGGTEAFF. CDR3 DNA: TGTGCCAGCAGCCCCTCCCCTGGAGGCACTGAAGCTTTCTTT. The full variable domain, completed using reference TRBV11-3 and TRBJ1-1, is EAGVVQSPRYKIIEKKQPVAFWCNPISGHNTLYWYLQNLGQGPELLIRYENEEAVDDSQLPKDRFSAERLKGVDSTLKIQPAELGDSAVYLCASSPSPGGTEAFFGQGTRLTVV.